The entry that follows covers one TCR beta chain sequence. Its antigen remains unknown. These data are taken from a study of T-cell memory formation after mild COVID-19. TCRdb redid the calling of the 5' RACE reads with MiXCR, one entry per CDR3 protein. There are hundreds of thousands of distinct CDR3 sequences in the sample; 20% to 25% occur only once, and about 21% lies in the top ten. Study-wide points: The pre-infection memory compartment contained some responding clones, suggesting cross-reactive memory joined. The authors left the SARS-CoV-2 specificity of second-wave clones peaking on day 37 unconfirmed. Contracting CD4+ clones sat mainly in CM and EM; CD8+ in EMRA. CD4/CD8 balance held among clones contracting day 15 to 85, and later expanders leaned CD4+.

The specimen sequenced was PBMCs or a T cell subset sorted from them (not recorded which). The source is a man younger than 30 who had mild COVID-19 (a few samples of this study predate the infection). Cell type and time point are not known.

The CDR3 DNA reads TGCGCCAGCAGCTTCGGACAGGGGGCCACTGAAGCTTTCTTT. Encoded protein: CASSFGQGATEAFF. The V call is TRBV5-1, the J call TRBJ1-1; 11 bases agree with TRBD1. The J segment lost 4 bases and the V segment lost 2 bases, leaving 1 base of the junction unmatched. Germline V gives CDR1 SGHRS, CDR2 YFSETQ. The CDR3 runs to 14 residues.